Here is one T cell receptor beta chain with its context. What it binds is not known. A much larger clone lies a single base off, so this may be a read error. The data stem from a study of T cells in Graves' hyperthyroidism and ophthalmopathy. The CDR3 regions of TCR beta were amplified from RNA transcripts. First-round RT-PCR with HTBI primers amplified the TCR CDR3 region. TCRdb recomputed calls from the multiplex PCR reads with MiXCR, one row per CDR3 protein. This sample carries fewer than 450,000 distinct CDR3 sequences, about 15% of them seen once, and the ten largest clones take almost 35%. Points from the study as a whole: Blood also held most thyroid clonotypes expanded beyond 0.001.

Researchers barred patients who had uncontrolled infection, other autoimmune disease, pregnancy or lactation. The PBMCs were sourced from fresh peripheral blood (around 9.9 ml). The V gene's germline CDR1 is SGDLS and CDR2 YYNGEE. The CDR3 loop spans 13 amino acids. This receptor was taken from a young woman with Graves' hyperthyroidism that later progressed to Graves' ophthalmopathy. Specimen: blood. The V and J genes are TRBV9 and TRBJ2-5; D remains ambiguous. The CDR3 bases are TGTGCCAGCAGCGTAGCCCAACAAGAGGCCCAGTACTTC. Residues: CASSVAQQEAQYF.